Below are 3 T cell receptor beta chains sequenced from a single sample in a study of TIL therapy for anti-PD-1-resistant metastatic lung cancer. The libraries were made with immunoSEQ v3. Clones were sequenced by immunoSEQ multiplex PCR, and TCRdb holds only the in-frame ones, with some missing. The repertoire holds about 52,000 clones, with 70% to 85% as singletons. Described time point: pre-treatment sample, taken before nivolumab and TIL therapy. The source material was blood, sampled at baseline. These receptors all stem from a woman aged 30-85 years with non-small cell lung cancer.

J is TRBJ2-1 and V is TRBV6-1; D is unresolved. The CDR3 consists of 14 residues. Trimming cost V 0 bases and J 7 bases, with 10 bases left between them. Germline CDR1 is MNHNS and CDR2 is SASEGT. The CDR3 sequence: CASSEAFSINEQFF. The CDR3 nucleotides read TGTGCCAGCAGTGAAGCCTTTTCGATAAATGAGCAGTTCTTC.

The rearrangement joins TRBV6-6 to TRBJ1-1, with TRBD1 matching 11 bases. Germline lookup yields CDR1 MNHNY and CDR2 SVGAGI (reference sequence). The CDR3 totals 15 residues. V dropped 4 bases and J dropped 1; count of bases not matched to a gene: 2. As DNA, the CDR3 is TGTGCCAGCAGTTTGGGGACAGGGGGGAACACTGAAGCTTTCTTT. Translating it yields CASSLGTGGNTEAFF.

This chain connects TRBV5-1 to TRBJ2-2; D gene uncertain. This CDR3 has 15 amino acids. V was shortened by 0 bases and J by 5 bases, with 11 bases between the two germline ends. Germline V CDR1 and CDR2: SGHRS, YFSETQ. The CDR3 region has the DNA TGCGCCAGCAGCTTGGCTACAGTAGATACCGGGGAGCTGTTTTTT. This translates into CASSLATVDTGELFF.